The 9 T cell receptor beta chains in this list originate from one sample, sequenced in a study of T cells after yellow fever vaccination. TCRdb called the 5' RACE reads again in MiXCR, with one record for every CDR3 protein. The sample lists about 550,000 distinct CDR3 sequences; roughly 21% were seen once. The starting material was PBMCs, obtained 15 days after the yellow fever booster vaccination. These receptors were obtained from a young man who received the YFV17D yellow fever vaccine.

The V and J genes are TRBV20-1 and TRBJ1-5; the D gene is possibly TRBD1 (5 bases). Per the germline V gene, CDR1 is DFQATT and CDR2 is SNEGSKA (reference sequence). The CDR3 spans 17 residues. Trimming cost V 6 bases and J 2 bases, with 23 bases left between them. The CDR3 is CSAPIFQGEGRNQPQHF. For the CDR3, the DNA is TGCAGTGCGCCTATATTCCAGGGAGAGGGGCGCAATCAGCCCCAGCATTTT.

This clonotype was counted between two and nine times. The V gene is TRBV2, the J gene TRBJ2-3, with D perhaps TRBD2 (5 bases). The V and J ends lost 10 bases and 0 bases respectively, with 14 bases between them. Per germline, CDR1 SNHLY and CDR2 FYNNEI. CDR3 length equals 14 residues. CDR3 residues: CATQRSASTDTQYF. In DNA form, the CDR3 reads TGTGCCACTCAGCGGAGTGCTAGCACAGATACGCAGTATTTT.

This clonotype was seen ten or more times. The chain joins TRBV20-1 to TRBJ2-1; D not certain. V was pared by 8 bases and J by 9 bases, with 17 bases between. Germline V CDR1 and CDR2: DFQATT, SNEGSKA (reference sequence). This CDR3 contains 12 residues. Here the CDR3 DNA reads TGCAGTTCCCCAAATAATTGGGGTGAGCAGTTCTTC. It specifies CSSPNNWGEQFF.

The chain recombines TRBV7-2 with TRBJ2-5, with unresolved D. The CDR3 has 13 amino acids. The ends were cut back, 2 bases at V and 4 bases at J, with 8 bases in the middle. Per germline, CDR1 SGHTA and CDR2 FQGNSA. The CDR3 region has the DNA TGTGCCAGCAGCTTAAACTACCTAGAGACCCAGTACTTC. It codes for CASSLNYLETQYF.

This chain connects TRBV12-3 or TRBV12-4 to TRBJ2-3; D gene uncertain. This CDR3 is 13 amino acids long. V dropped 4 bases and J dropped 3 bases, with 8 bases sitting between them. The CDR3 bases are TGTGCCAGCAGTTCTCCAATAACAGATACGCAGTATTTT. As protein: CASSSPITDTQYF.

The CDR3 nucleotides read TGTGCCAGCAGCCACCGCACGATCGCAGGGGAGGTGCAGTTCTTC. Translating gives CASSHRTIAGEVQFF. The chain recombines TRBV7-6 with TRBJ2-1; D may match TRBD1 or TRBD2 (6 bases each). CDR1 and CDR2 (germline): SGHVS, FNYEAQ. This CDR3 comprises 15 residues. Trimming stripped 5 bases from V and 12 bases from J, with 23 bases between. The complete variable domain, with remaining parts taken from reference TRBV7-6 and TRBJ2-1, reads GAGVSQSPRYKVTKRGQDVALRCDPISGHVSLYWYRQALGQGPEFLTYFNYEAQQDKSGLPNDRFSAERPEGSISTLTIQRTEQRDSAMYRCASSHRTIAGEVQFFGPGTRLTVL.

The chain is built from TRBV12-3 or TRBV12-4 and TRBJ2-1; maybe TRBD1 (6 bases). V lost 5 bases to trimming and J lost 0 bases, with 11 bases between them. The CDR3 covers 15 residues. This chain's CDR3 is CASSPDRSSYNEQFF. The CDR3 DNA reads TGTGCCAGCAGTCCAGACAGGAGCTCCTACAATGAGCAGTTCTTC.

For the CDR3, the DNA is TGTGCCAGCACCATTACAGGGGCGTGGGAGACCCAGTACTTC. Translation gives CASTITGAWETQYF. J is TRBJ2-5 and V is TRBV7-8, with 7 positions matching TRBD1. CDR1 is SGHVS, CDR2 FQNEAQ, per germline. The junction had 10 bases not matched to a gene; V was cut back by 7 bases and J by 5 bases. The CDR3 is 14 residues long.

This clonotype was recorded a few times. A junction end diverges from the germline sequence, so it may reflect a read error. The chain is built from TRBV29-1 and TRBJ2-3, with D possibly being TRBD1 (6 bases). CDR1 is SQVTM and CDR2 is ANQGSEA in the germline V gene. The CDR3 spans 10 residues. This CDR3 is CSFRTETQYF. The DNA of the CDR3 is TGCAGCTTTCGGACAGAAACGCAGTATTTT.